The clone carrying this T cell receptor (beta chain) came up a few times. Its antigen is currently unknown. CDR3 length: 16 amino acids. Germline CDR1 SGHVS, CDR2 FNYEAQ. Unmatched junction bases numbered 7, after V lost 1 base and J lost 5 bases. Time point described: pre-sensitization, week 0. Treatment reported: therapeutic diphenylcyclopropenone sensitization with weekly scalp DPC. Blood sampling occurred before each patch-test application. Each cDNA molecule in the library carried unique molecular identifiers. TCRdb itself ran the RACE reads through MiXCR, one entry per CDR3 protein. The sample carries about 59,000 distinct CDR3 sequences, roughly 12% recorded once. This entry belongs to a study of human T cells and chemical hapten exposure. The overall study: Per-sample variation in TCR yield stemmed mainly from small pooled library volume differences. General observations from the study: Controls had significantly fewer large CDR3 similarity clusters than were formed by expanded TCRs.

This TCR derives from a woman between 40 and 55 years old with alopecia areata. Some clones in this sample may be carry-over from other donors' samples. Sequencing used whole blood, obtained in connection with sensitization to the hapten diphenylcyclopropenone (DPC). The chain recombines TRBV7-6 with TRBJ2-5, with 10 nucleotides matching TRBD2. CDR3 DNA: TGTGCCAGCAGCTTAGAAAGCGGGGGGGCCGGGGAGACCCAGTACTTC. Its protein is CASSLESGGAGETQYF.